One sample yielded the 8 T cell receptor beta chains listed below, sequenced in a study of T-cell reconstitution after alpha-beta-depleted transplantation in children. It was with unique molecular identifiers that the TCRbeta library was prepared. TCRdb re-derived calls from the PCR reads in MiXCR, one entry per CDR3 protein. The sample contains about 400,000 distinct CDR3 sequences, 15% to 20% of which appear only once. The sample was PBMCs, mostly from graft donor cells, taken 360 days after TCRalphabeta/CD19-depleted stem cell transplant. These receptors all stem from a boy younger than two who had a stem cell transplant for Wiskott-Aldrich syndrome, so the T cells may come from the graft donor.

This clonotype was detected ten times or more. The CDR3: CASSLLGTGGETQYF. The CDR3 region has the DNA TGTGCCAGCAGCTTACTTGGGACAGGGGGCGAGACCCAGTACTTC. The chain recombines TRBV11-2 with TRBJ2-5; 12 bases are shared with TRBD1. The junction had 3 bases not matched to a gene; V was cut back by 2 bases and J by 5 bases. Germline assignment: CDR1 SGHAT and CDR2 FQNNGV. There are 15 residues in the CDR3.

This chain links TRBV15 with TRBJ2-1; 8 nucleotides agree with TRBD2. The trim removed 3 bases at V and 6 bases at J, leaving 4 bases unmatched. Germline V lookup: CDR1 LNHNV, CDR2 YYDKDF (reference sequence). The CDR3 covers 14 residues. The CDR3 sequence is CATSSGRAVNEQFF. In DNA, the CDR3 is TGTGCCACCAGCAGCGGGAGGGCCGTCAATGAGCAGTTCTTC.

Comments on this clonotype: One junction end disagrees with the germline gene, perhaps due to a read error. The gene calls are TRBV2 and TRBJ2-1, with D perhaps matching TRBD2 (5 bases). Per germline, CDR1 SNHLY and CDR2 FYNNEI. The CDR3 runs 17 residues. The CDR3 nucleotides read TGTACCAGCAGTTTGGTCATTAGCGAGAGGGCCTACAATGAGCAGTTCTTC. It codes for CTSSLVISERAYNEQFF.

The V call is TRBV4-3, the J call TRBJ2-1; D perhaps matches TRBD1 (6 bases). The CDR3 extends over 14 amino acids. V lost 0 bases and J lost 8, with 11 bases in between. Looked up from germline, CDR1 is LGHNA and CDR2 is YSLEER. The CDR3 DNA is TGCGCCAGCAGCCAAGAGGGCAGGGGCTATGAGCAGTTCTTC. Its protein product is CASSQEGRGYEQFF.

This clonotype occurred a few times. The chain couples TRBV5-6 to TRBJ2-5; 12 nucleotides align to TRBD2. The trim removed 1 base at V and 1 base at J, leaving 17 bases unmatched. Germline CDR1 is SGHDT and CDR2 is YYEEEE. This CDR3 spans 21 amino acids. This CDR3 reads CASSLWLWYSASGRAQETQYF. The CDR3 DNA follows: TGTGCCAGCAGCTTGTGGTTGTGGTACTCGGCTAGCGGGAGGGCCCAAGAGACCCAGTACTTC.

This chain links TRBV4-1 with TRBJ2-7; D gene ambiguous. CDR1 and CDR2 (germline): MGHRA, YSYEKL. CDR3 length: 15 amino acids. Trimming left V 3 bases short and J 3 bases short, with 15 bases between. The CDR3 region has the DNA TGCGCCAGCAGCCATCCCTCTCGCGGAAGCTACGAGCAGTACTTC. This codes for CASSHPSRGSYEQYF.

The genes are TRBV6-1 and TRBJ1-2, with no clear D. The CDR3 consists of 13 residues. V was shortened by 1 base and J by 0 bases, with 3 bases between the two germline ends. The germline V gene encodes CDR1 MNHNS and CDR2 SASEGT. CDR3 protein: CASSEVTNYGYTF. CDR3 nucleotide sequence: TGTGCCAGCAGTGAAGTAACTAACTATGGCTACACCTTC.

The CDR3 here is CATSLAGVQETQYF. DNA for the CDR3: TGTGCCACCTCGCTAGCGGGAGTCCAAGAGACCCAGTACTTC. V and J are TRBV27 and TRBJ2-5; 10 bases align to TRBD2. Trimming cost V 10 bases and J 1 base; bases outside gene matches: 6. Germline loops: CDR1 MNHEY, CDR2 SMNVEV (reference sequence). This CDR3 spans 14 amino acids.